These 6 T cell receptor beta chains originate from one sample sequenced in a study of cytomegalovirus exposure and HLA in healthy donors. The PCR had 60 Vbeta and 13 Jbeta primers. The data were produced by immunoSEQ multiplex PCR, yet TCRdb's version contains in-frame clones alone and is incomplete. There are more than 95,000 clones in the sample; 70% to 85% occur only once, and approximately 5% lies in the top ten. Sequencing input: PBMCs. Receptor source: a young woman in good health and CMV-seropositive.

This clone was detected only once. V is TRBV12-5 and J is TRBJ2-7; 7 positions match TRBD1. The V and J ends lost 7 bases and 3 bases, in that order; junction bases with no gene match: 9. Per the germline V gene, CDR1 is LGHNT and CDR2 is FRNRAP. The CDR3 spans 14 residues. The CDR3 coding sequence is TGTGCTAGTGCTTCGACAGGGATATACTACGAGCAGTACTTC. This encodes CASASTGIYYEQYF. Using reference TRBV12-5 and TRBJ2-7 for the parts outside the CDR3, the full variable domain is DARVTQTPRHKVTEMGQEVTMRCQPILGHNTVFWYRQTMMQGLELLAYFRNRAPLDDSGMPKDRFSAEMPDATLATLKIQPSEPRDSAVYFCASASTGIYYEQYFGPGTRLTVT.

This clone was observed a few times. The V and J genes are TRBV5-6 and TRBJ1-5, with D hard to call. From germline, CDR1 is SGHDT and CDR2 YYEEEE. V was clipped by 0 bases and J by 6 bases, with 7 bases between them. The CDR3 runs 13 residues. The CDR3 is CASSLDSGQPQHF. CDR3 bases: TGTGCCAGCAGCTTGGACAGCGGTCAGCCCCAGCATTTT.

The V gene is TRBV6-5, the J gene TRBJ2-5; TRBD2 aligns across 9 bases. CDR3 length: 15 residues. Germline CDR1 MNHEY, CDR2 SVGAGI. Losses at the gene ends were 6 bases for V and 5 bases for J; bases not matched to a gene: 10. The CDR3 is CASRSLVAGAETQYF. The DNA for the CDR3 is TGTGCCAGCAGGAGCCTTGTAGCGGGAGCCGAGACCCAGTACTTC.

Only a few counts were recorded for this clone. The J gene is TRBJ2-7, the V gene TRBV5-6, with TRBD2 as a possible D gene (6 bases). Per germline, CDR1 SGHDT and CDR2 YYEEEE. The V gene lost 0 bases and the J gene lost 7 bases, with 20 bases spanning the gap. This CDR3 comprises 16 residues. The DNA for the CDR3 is TGTGCCAGCAGCTTGGCCGCGGAGGGCAAAACGGGGGAGCAGTACTTC. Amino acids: CASSLAAEGKTGEQYF.

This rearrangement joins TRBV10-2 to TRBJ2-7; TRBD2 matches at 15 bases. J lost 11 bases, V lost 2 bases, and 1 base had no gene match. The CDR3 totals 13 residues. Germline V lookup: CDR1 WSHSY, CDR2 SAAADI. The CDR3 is CASSEGTSGRKYF. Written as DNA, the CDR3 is TGCGCCAGCAGTGAGGGGACTAGCGGGAGGAAGTACTTC.

CDR3 residues: CASSFQETQYF. In DNA form, the CDR3 reads TGTGCCAGCTCGTTCCAAGAGACCCAGTACTTC. J is TRBJ2-5 and V is TRBV2, with D uncertain. Germline V lookup: CDR1 SNHLY, CDR2 FYNNEI. This CDR3 is built from 11 residues. Trimming cost V 8 bases and J 1 base, with 5 bases left between them. Filled out from reference TRBV2 and TRBJ2-5, the complete variable domain reads EPEVTQTPSHQVTQMGQEVILRCVPISNHLYFYWYRQILGQKVEFLVSFYNNEISEKSEIFDDQFSVERPDGSNFTLKIRSTKLEDSAMYFCASSFQETQYFGPGTRLLVL.